One and the same sample provided the 32 T cell receptor beta chains below, sequenced in a study of blood T cell repertoires in COVID-19 (dated by TCRdb to 2020 to 2021). Receptor libraries were prepared by the immunoSEQ multiplex PCR assay. Not all clones reach the TCRdb copy of this immuneACCESS table, which keeps in-frame sequences only. Checked studies attribute under half of the gap to unresolved V genes and leave the rest unexplained. Here the sample has some 110,000 clones; about 90% occur a single time. The ten top clones hold about 7.4% of the sample. Specimen: peripheral blood. The receptor set was obtained from an older man who had recovered from COVID-19.

V is TRBV5-1 and J is TRBJ2-3, with a possible D match to TRBD1 (5 bases). The CDR3 extends over 16 amino acids. Germline CDR1 and CDR2: SGHRS and YFSETQ. The V end was cut by 2 bases, the J end by 0 bases, with 13 bases between. The DNA of the CDR3 is TGCGCCAGCAGCTTCCAAACAGGACCGAGCACAGATACGCAGTATTTT. Protein: CASSFQTGPSTDTQYF.

The chain uses TRBV10-2 and TRBJ1-5, with D possibly matching TRBD1 (6 bases). Germline lookup yields CDR1 WSHSY and CDR2 SAAADI. The length of the CDR3 is 12 residues. V lost 7 bases, J lost 2 bases, and 6 bases lay in between. CDR3 bases: TGCGCCAGCAAGGGGGGCAATCAGCCCCAGCATTTT. This gives the protein CASKGGNQPQHF.

The rearrangement links TRBV7-2 to TRBJ2-7; 8 nucleotides agree with TRBD2. V gave up 1 base and J gave up 3 bases; unmatched junction bases: 5. This CDR3 is 15 amino acids long. CDR1 and CDR2 from the germline V gene are SGHTA and FQGNSA. Here the CDR3 DNA reads TGTGCCAGCAGCTTAGAACGGACTAGCTTCTACGAGCAGTACTTC. Translation: CASSLERTSFYEQYF.

CDR3 sequence: CASSLDRVASFGYGYTF. CDR3 nucleotide sequence: TGTGCCAGTAGCCTGGACAGGGTGGCTTCGTTTGGCTATGGCTACACCTTC. The genes are TRBV19 and TRBJ1-2; TRBD1 matches at 8 bases. Trimming removed 6 bases from V and 4 bases from J; junction bases left unmatched: 16. Per germline, CDR1 LNHDA and CDR2 SQIVND (reference sequence). The CDR3 covers 17 residues.

The J gene is TRBJ2-7, the V gene TRBV5-6; TRBD2 matches at 7 bases. The CDR3 is made up of 13 amino acids. The junction had 3 bases not matched to a gene; V was cut back by 4 bases and J by 2 bases. The V gene's germline CDR1 is SGHDT and CDR2 YYEEEE. CDR3 in DNA: TGTGCCAGCAGCGGGGGACTAACCTACGAGCAGTACTTC. Its translation: CASSGGLTYEQYF.

The chain is built from TRBV7-9 and TRBJ2-5; the match to TRBD2 covers 9 bases. The CDR3 spans 16 residues. Germline V gene data show CDR1 as SEHNR and CDR2 as FQNEAQ (reference sequence). V dropped 4 bases and J dropped 4; count of bases not matched to a gene: 10. Written as DNA, the CDR3 is TGTGCCAGCAGCTCGATCTCCGGGACTAGCAGAGAGACCCAGTACTTC. It encodes CASSSISGTSRETQYF. Complete variable domain (other parts from reference TRBV7-9 and TRBJ2-5): DTGVSQNPRHKITKRGQNVTFRCDPISEHNRLYWYRQTLGQGPEFLTYFQNEAQLEKSRLLSDRFSAERPKGSFSTLEIQRTEQGDSAMYLCASSSISGTSRETQYFGPGTRLLVL.

This chain joins TRBV28 and TRBJ2-2; 8 nucleotides agree with TRBD2. Germline CDR1 is MDHEN and CDR2 is SYDVKM. The trim removed 7 bases at V and 3 bases at J, leaving 4 bases unmatched. The CDR3 is 14 residues long. The CDR3 bases are TGTGCCAGCACGCGGGGGGCAGACACCGGGGAGCTGTTTTTT. Protein product: CASTRGADTGELFF. The variable domain in full, with the rest retrieved from reference TRBV28 and TRBJ2-2, is DVKVTQSSRYLVKRTGEKVFLECVQDMDHENMFWYRQDPGLGLRLIYFSYDVKMKEKGDIPEGYSVSREKKERFSLILESASTNQTSMYLCASTRGADTGELFFGEGSRLTVL.

The count of this clone is one. J is TRBJ1-2 and V is TRBV28, with D unclear. Germline lookup yields CDR1 MDHEN and CDR2 SYDVKM. V lost 6 bases and J lost 6, with 14 bases in between. The CDR3 sequence is 13 residues long. The CDR3 protein is CASSKGRPNGYTF. The CDR3 bases are TGTGCCAGCAGCAAAGGGAGACCCAATGGCTACACCTTC.

The rearrangement uses TRBV4-2 and TRBJ1-3, with 9 bases fitting TRBD1. Per the germline V gene, CDR1 is LGHNA and CDR2 is YNFKEQ. Trimming took 0 bases from V and 4 from J; bases not matched to a gene: 13. The CDR3 is 19 residues long. CDR3 sequence: CASSQEGTGSPQSGNTIYF. The CDR3 DNA reads TGTGCCAGCAGCCAAGAGGGGACAGGGTCTCCTCAGTCCGGAAACACCATATATTTT.

This clone was picked up one time. V usage is TRBV11-2 and J usage is TRBJ2-7, with 8 positions matching TRBD1. The length of the CDR3 is 15 residues. Looked up from germline, CDR1 is SGHAT and CDR2 is FQNNGV. V gave up 0 bases and J gave up 2 bases; unmatched junction bases: 3. For the CDR3, the DNA is TGTGCCAGCAGCTTAGAGGGACAGGACGCCTACGAGCAGTACTTC. Its translation is CASSLEGQDAYEQYF.

The V gene is TRBV4-2, the J gene TRBJ2-7, with unresolved D. There are 12 residues in the CDR3. The V and J ends lost 0 bases and 3 bases respectively, with 3 bases between them. Germline V lookup: CDR1 LGHNA, CDR2 YNFKEQ. CDR3 nucleotide sequence: TGTGCCAGCAGCCAAGACGGCTACGAGCAGTACTTC. Protein product: CASSQDGYEQYF.

The chain joins TRBV5-1 to TRBJ2-3; the match to TRBD1 covers 9 bases. Per the germline V gene, CDR1 is SGHRS and CDR2 is YFSETQ. This CDR3 is 15 amino acids long. Germline trimming cut 6 bases from V and 2 bases from J; bases unmatched to any gene: 7. CDR3 amino acids: CASTRDRVFTDTQYF. The CDR3 DNA reads TGCGCCAGCACCCGGGACAGGGTTTTCACAGATACGCAGTATTTT.

The chain couples TRBV7-9 to TRBJ2-1, with 8 bases lining up with TRBD1. V was clipped by 5 bases and J by 1 base; unmatched bases: 4. The germline V gene encodes CDR1 SEHNR and CDR2 FQNEAQ (reference sequence). The CDR3 is 15 amino acids. DNA of the CDR3: TGTGCCAGCAGCCCCAGGACAGGGTCCTACAATGAGCAGTTCTTC. It encodes CASSPRTGSYNEQFF.

This chain links TRBV7-7 with TRBJ2-7; D might be TRBD2 (6 bases). The CDR3 totals 13 residues. Germline assignment: CDR1 SSHAT and CDR2 FNYEAQ (reference sequence). Trimming took 4 bases from V and 9 from J, leaving 16 bases between them. DNA of the CDR3: TGTGCCAGCAGCTCCGATGGGGGGTTGATGCAGTACTTC. It is translated as CASSSDGGLMQYF.

The CDR3 spells CASTPGLLYNEQFF. The CDR3 nucleotides are TGTGCCAGCACCCCGGGACTACTATACAATGAGCAGTTCTTC. The rearrangement joins TRBV7-9 to TRBJ2-1; 7 bases agree with TRBD2. Germline loops: CDR1 SEHNR, CDR2 FQNEAQ (reference sequence). V lost 7 bases to trimming and J lost 4 bases; unmatched junction nucleotides: 7. This CDR3 spans 14 amino acids.

V usage is TRBV12-3 or TRBV12-4 and J usage is TRBJ1-1; D unclear. Trimming removed 3 bases at V and 6 bases at J, with 11 bases between. This CDR3 has 13 residues. CDR3: CASSFRWGAEAFF. CDR3 nucleotides: TGTGCCAGCAGTTTCCGGTGGGGAGCTGAAGCTTTCTTT.

The chain combines TRBV30 with TRBJ1-5; D is possibly TRBD1 (5 bases). This CDR3 has 13 residues. CDR1 and CDR2 from the germline V gene are GTSNPN and SVGIG (reference sequence). V gave up 3 bases and J gave up 9 bases, with 15 bases separating them. The CDR3 region is CAWRQAIVRPQHF. The CDR3 nucleotides read TGTGCCTGGAGACAGGCAATCGTTAGGCCCCAGCATTTT.

This clone has just one count. The chain is built from TRBV6-5 and TRBJ2-7; 12 bases match TRBD2. The CDR3 is 15 amino acids. The trim removed 6 bases at V and 0 bases at J, leaving 3 bases unmatched. The germline gives CDR1 MNHEY, CDR2 SVGAGI. The CDR3, as DNA: TGTGCCAGCAGCTTGACTAGCGGGGGCTCCTACGAGCAGTACTTC. It is translated as CASSLTSGGSYEQYF.

DNA for the CDR3: TGTGCCAGCAGCTTAGCCGGGACAGGGGGCCGGGAGCAGTACTTC. It codes for CASSLAGTGGREQYF. The rearrangement uses TRBV7-6 and TRBJ2-7, with TRBD1 identical over 12 bases. This CDR3 comprises 15 residues. From germline, CDR1 is SGHVS and CDR2 FNYEAQ. The ends lost 0 bases at V and 7 bases at J; junction bases unmatched: 4. The variable domain in full, with the rest retrieved from reference TRBV7-6 and TRBJ2-7, is GAGVSQSPRYKVTKRGQDVALRCDPISGHVSLYWYRQALGQGPEFLTYFNYEAQQDKSGLPNDRFSAERPEGSISTLTIQRTEQRDSAMYRCASSLAGTGGREQYFGPGTRLTVT.

The count of this clone is one. This sequence joins TRBV15 and TRBJ1-5; D is perhaps TRBD1 (5 bases). Germline CDR1 reads LNHNV; CDR2 reads YYDKDF (reference sequence). Trimming removed 9 bases at V and 7 bases at J, with 16 bases between. The CDR3 spans 13 residues. The CDR3 coding sequence is TGTGCCACAGGGCGCGGGACCTCGCAGCCCCAGCATTTT. Translated: CATGRGTSQPQHF.

V and J are TRBV27 and TRBJ2-7, with D maybe TRBD1 (5 bases). The CDR3 is 14 amino acids. CDR1 is MNHEY and CDR2 is SMNVEV in the germline V gene (reference sequence). The V end lost 3 bases, the J end lost 3 bases, and 12 bases lay between the germline ends. The CDR3 protein is CASSLRSRDYEQYF. Here the CDR3 DNA reads TGTGCCAGCAGTTTGAGGTCCAGGGACTACGAGCAGTACTTC.

The chain recombines TRBV7-8 with TRBJ2-7; a weak D match, TRBD2 (5 bases). The CDR3 is 14 residues long. Germline-derived CDR1 and CDR2 are SGHVS and FQNEAQ. Trimming cost V 1 base and J 1 base, with 8 bases left between them. CDR3 loop: CASSLVWTSYEQYF. The CDR3 nucleotides read TGTGCCAGCAGCTTAGTATGGACTTCCTACGAGCAGTACTTC.

The V gene is TRBV4-1, the J gene TRBJ1-2; the D gene is possibly TRBD1 (5 bases). CDR3 length equals 18 residues. CDR1 is MGHRA, CDR2 YSYEKL, per germline. V lost 1 base and J 0 bases, leaving 18 bases between the germline ends. The CDR3 nucleotides read TGCGCCAGCAGCCAAGCGACTGGTAGGGGTCGAGCTAACTATGGCTACACCTTC. It encodes CASSQATGRGRANYGYTF.

The chain uses TRBV5-6 and TRBJ1-1; TRBD1 might be the D (5 bases). The V gene's germline CDR1 is SGHDT and CDR2 YYEEEE. The CDR3 sequence is 15 residues long. Trimming cost V 3 bases and J 6 bases, with 18 bases left between them. The CDR3 region has the DNA TGTGCCAGCAGCTCCCCGGGACTCCAACGGGCTGAAGCTTTCTTT. Translation: CASSSPGLQRAEAFF. The full variable domain, rest sourced from reference TRBV5-6 and TRBJ1-1, is DAGVTQSPTHLIKTRGQQVTLRCSPKSGHDTVSWYQQALGQGPQFIFQYYEEEERQRGNFPDRFSGHQFPNYSSELNVNALLLGDSALYLCASSSPGLQRAEAFFGQGTRLTVV.

The chain links TRBV18 to TRBJ2-3; 7 nucleotides match TRBD1. V shed 4 bases, J shed 3 bases, and the junction held 13 bases outside the gene matches. Germline V gene data show CDR1 as KGHSH and CDR2 as LQKENI. The CDR3 has 17 residues. This CDR3 is CASSLLGGSWITDTQYF. The CDR3 region has the DNA TGTGCCAGCTCACTCTTAGGGGGCTCTTGGATTACAGATACGCAGTATTTT.

The chain employs TRBV5-1 and TRBJ1-1; possible D gene TRBD1, 6 bases. The germline V gene has CDR1 SGHRS and CDR2 YFSETQ. The CDR3 is made up of 16 amino acids. Trimming cost V 5 bases and J 7 bases, with 24 bases left between them. The CDR3 loop is CASSPRGRGDLLEAFF. In DNA, the CDR3 is TGCGCCAGCAGTCCGAGGGGCAGGGGAGACCTTCTTGAAGCTTTCTTT.

This clone was counted a single time. The J gene is TRBJ1-2, the V gene TRBV28; 9 bases are a match to TRBD1. From germline, CDR1 is MDHEN and CDR2 SYDVKM. The CDR3 spans 15 residues. After removal of 6 bases from V and 5 bases from J, the junction contained 10 bases not matched to a gene. This CDR3 is CASRTPPGTGYGYTF. CDR3 nucleotide sequence: TGTGCCAGCAGGACACCCCCCGGGACAGGGTATGGCTACACCTTC.

CDR3 protein: CASSSNAGVTGELFF. CDR3 sequence (DNA): TGTGCCAGCAGCTCTAACGCCGGGGTCACCGGGGAGCTGTTTTTT. V and J are TRBV9 and TRBJ2-2; maybe TRBD2 (5 bases). The CDR3 is made up of 15 amino acids. Trimming removed 4 bases at V and 4 bases at J, with 14 bases between. CDR1 is SGDLS, CDR2 YYNGEE, per germline. The full variable domain, with the rest looked up from reference TRBV9 and TRBJ2-2, is DSGVTQTPKHLITATGQRVTLRCSPRSGDLSVYWYQQSLDQGLQFLIQYYNGEERAKGNILERFSAQQFPDLHSELNLSSLELGDSALYFCASSSNAGVTGELFFGEGSRLTVL.

V gene TRBV5-8 combines with J gene TRBJ2-5; a possible D gene is TRBD1 (6 bases). Germline-derived CDR1 and CDR2 are SGHTS and YDEGEE. The V end was cut by 0 bases, the J end by 2 bases, with 8 bases between. This CDR3 has 14 residues. DNA for the CDR3: TGTGCCAGCAGCTTGGGGACAGTTCAAGAGACCCAGTACTTC. This encodes CASSLGTVQETQYF.

The chain is built from TRBV27 and TRBJ1-2; TRBD1 aligns across 11 bases. The CDR3 sequence is 13 residues long. Germline V gene data show CDR1 as MNHEY and CDR2 as SMNVEV (reference sequence). The V segment lost 8 bases and the J segment 7 bases; nucleotides outside the gene matches: 6. CDR3 loop: CASLGQGVRGYTF. The CDR3 region has the DNA TGTGCCAGCCTGGGACAGGGGGTTCGTGGCTACACCTTC.

DNA of the CDR3: TGTGCCAGCAGCCAAGGCACAGGACGAGCTTTCTTT. Its protein is CASSQGTGRAFF. The V gene is TRBV14, the J gene TRBJ1-1; possibly TRBD1 for D (5 bases). The V gene's germline CDR1 is SGHDN and CDR2 FVKESK. This CDR3 is built from 12 residues. V gave up 1 base and J gave up 10 bases, with 10 bases separating them.

V and J are TRBV9 and TRBJ2-7; TRBD2 matches at 10 bases. There are 13 residues in the CDR3. The germline CDR1 and CDR2 sequences are SGDLS and YYNGEE. With 4 bases clipped from V and 6 bases from J, the junction kept 4 bases outside the gene matches. The CDR3 DNA is TGTGCCAGCAGCAGCCGACTAGCGGGCGAGCAGTACTTC. This gives the protein CASSSRLAGEQYF.